These 29 T cell receptor beta chains originate from one sample sequenced in a study of T cell responses to AZD1222 COVID-19 vaccine. Using immunoSEQ multiplex PCR, the repertoire was profiled, and TCRdb retains in-frame clones only, with some absent. The data contain some 78,000 clones, under 90% of them singletons. Sample: peripheral blood, taken 28 days after the second AZD1222 dose. The receptor set was obtained from an adult who received the AZD1222 COVID-19 vaccine.

J is TRBJ1-1 and V is TRBV9; maybe TRBD1 (5 bases). Trimming pared 0 bases from V and 8 bases from J, leaving 14 bases between. The CDR3 runs 14 residues. Germline CDR1 SGDLS, CDR2 YYNGEE. The CDR3 coding sequence is TGTGCCAGCAGCGTAGAGGGGCTGGGGGACGAAGCTTTCTTT. It codes for CASSVEGLGDEAFF.

This clone came up once. The chain joins TRBV19 to TRBJ1-5, with TRBD1 matching 7 bases. The trim removed 3 bases at V and 4 bases at J, leaving 12 bases unmatched. This CDR3 comprises 17 residues. Germline CDR1 is LNHDA and CDR2 is SQIVND (reference sequence). The CDR3 sequence is CASSIDAGGYFNQPQHF. The CDR3 region has the DNA TGTGCCAGTAGTATTGACGCAGGGGGTTACTTTAATCAGCCCCAGCATTTT.

The V and J genes are TRBV6-6 and TRBJ1-3, with 10 bases aligning to TRBD1. The V gene's germline CDR1 is MNHNY and CDR2 SVGAGI (reference sequence). This CDR3 is 15 amino acids long. The ends lost 5 bases at V and 4 bases at J; junction bases unmatched: 5. Here the CDR3 DNA reads TGTGCCAGCAGTCATCGACAGGGGGCAGGAAACACCATATATTTT. Translation: CASSHRQGAGNTIYF.

This chain joins TRBV5-4 and TRBJ1-6, with 10 positions matching TRBD1. J gave up 7 bases and V 4 bases, and 8 bases lay outside the gene matches. Looked up from germline, CDR1 is SGHNT and CDR2 is YYREEE (reference sequence). The CDR3 has 16 amino acids. The CDR3 loop reads CASSGGQGSWNSPLHF. The DNA of the CDR3 is TGTGCCAGCAGCGGGGGACAGGGGAGTTGGAATTCACCCCTCCACTTT. Looking up the rest from reference TRBV5-4 and TRBJ1-6 gives the full variable domain: ETGVTQSPTHLIKTRGQQVTLRCSSQSGHNTVSWYQQALGQGPQFIFQYYREEENGRGNFPPRFSGLQFPNYSSELNVNALELDDSALYLCASSGGQGSWNSPLHFGNGTRLTVT.

The V call is TRBV21-1, the J call TRBJ2-7; the table's TRBD1 call for D was not verified on the DNA. TRBV21-1 is given as a pseudogene. The length of the CDR3 is 14 residues. The CDR3 DNA reads TGTGCCAGCAGCAGATCGAGGGGGCCGGCCGAGCAGTACTTC. Its protein is CASSRSRGPAEQYF.

J is TRBJ2-7 and V is TRBV7-2; 8 positions match TRBD1. Germline V gives CDR1 SGHTA, CDR2 FQGNSA. The V gene end was trimmed by 5 bases and the J gene end by 5 bases; junction bases not matched to a gene: 8. The CDR3 consists of 14 residues. The CDR3: CASSLSDRVNEQYF. The CDR3 DNA reads TGTGCCAGCAGCCTATCGGACAGGGTAAACGAGCAGTACTTC.

J is TRBJ1-2 and V is TRBV28; TRBD1 might be the D (6 bases). The CDR3 has 13 residues. Germline values: CDR1 MDHEN, CDR2 SYDVKM. Between the trimmed V and J ends, which lost 10 bases and 0 bases, there was a span of 12 bases. The CDR3 region is CAIIGGTNYGYTF. In nucleotides, the CDR3 is TGTGCCATAATCGGGGGCACTAACTATGGCTACACCTTC.

This clone was counted once. This chain joins TRBV6-2 or TRBV6-3 and TRBJ1-5; 7 bases map to TRBD1. CDR3 length: 14 residues. CDR1 and CDR2 from the germline V gene are MNHEY and SVGEGT. V lost 6 bases to trimming and J lost 4 bases; unmatched junction nucleotides: 6. Here the CDR3 DNA reads TGTGCCAGCAGCCCGGGACAGAATAATCAGCCCCAGCATTTT. It is translated as CASSPGQNNQPQHF.

This clone has just a few counts. As DNA, the CDR3 is TGTGCCAGCAGCTTGGTGGGCGAGCGGAAGTACTTC. Translation gives CASSLVGERKYF. The V gene is TRBV5-6, the J gene TRBJ2-7, with D perhaps TRBD2 (5 bases). There are 12 residues in the CDR3. The V gene's germline CDR1 is SGHDT and CDR2 YYEEEE. V was shortened by 0 bases and J by 11 bases, with 12 bases between the two germline ends.

The chain employs TRBV19 and TRBJ2-6; TRBD1 matches 8 bases. Germline CDR1 LNHDA, CDR2 SQIVND (reference sequence). The junction had 20 bases not matched to a gene; V was cut back by 4 bases and J by 3 bases. The CDR3 length is 21 residues. In DNA, the CDR3 is TGTGCCAGTAGTAGCTGGACAGGGCTTGAGTTCGGCGAGAGTGGGGCCAACGTCCTGACTTTC. It is translated as CASSSWTGLEFGESGANVLTF.

The J gene is TRBJ2-2, the V gene TRBV5-1, with D perhaps TRBD2 (5 bases). V lost 2 bases to trimming and J lost 5 bases, with 10 bases between them. Germline V lookup: CDR1 SGHRS, CDR2 YFSETQ. This CDR3 comprises 14 residues. The CDR3 DNA reads as TGCGCCAGCAGCTTACAAGCGGAGACCGGGGAGCTGTTTTTT. Its protein product is CASSLQAETGELFF.

The chain carries TRBV2 and TRBJ2-2; D not resolved. Trimming stripped 7 bases from V and 9 bases from J, with 12 bases between. CDR1 SNHLY and CDR2 FYNNEI come from the germline V gene. This CDR3 has 12 amino acids. CDR3 sequence (DNA): TGTGCCAGCATTTCTGGCTTGAGGGAGCTGTTTTTT. Translation: CASISGLRELFF.

The V and J genes are TRBV28 and TRBJ2-1, with D perhaps matching TRBD1 (6 bases). Germline CDR1 reads MDHEN; CDR2 reads SYDVKM. V lost 10 bases, J lost 4 bases, and 11 bases lay in between. The length of the CDR3 is 12 residues. In DNA form, the CDR3 reads TGTGCCATAAGGGGGTCTTACAATGAGCAGTTCTTC. This encodes CAIRGSYNEQFF.

The chain recombines TRBV10-1 with TRBJ2-3, with TRBD1 identical over 12 bases. With 4 bases clipped from V and 4 bases from J, the junction kept 3 bases outside the gene matches. The CDR3 totals 15 residues. Germline CDR1 WNHNN, CDR2 SYGVQD (reference sequence). CDR3 sequence (DNA): TGCGCCAGCAGTGGGGACAGGGGGCAATCAGATACGCAGTATTTT. Translating gives CASSGDRGQSDTQYF.

The CDR3 coding sequence is TGTGCCAGCAGCGTAGCCCAGGGACTAGCGGGAGGTGAGCAGTTCTTC. Translated: CASSVAQGLAGGEQFF. The chain uses TRBV9 and TRBJ2-1; 15 nucleotides match TRBD2. Trimming removed 0 bases from V and 9 bases from J; junction bases left unmatched: 4. This CDR3 has 16 residues. Germline CDR1 SGDLS, CDR2 YYNGEE.

The chain links TRBV10-3 to TRBJ2-1, with D hard to call. V lost 3 bases and J lost 0, with 9 bases in between. The CDR3 runs 15 residues. CDR1 is ENHRY and CDR2 is SYGVKD in the germline V gene. Here the CDR3 reads CAISDRRSSYNEQFF. The CDR3 DNA sequence: TGTGCCATCAGTGACCGACGGAGCTCCTACAATGAGCAGTTCTTC.

V usage is TRBV29-1 and J usage is TRBJ2-7; TRBD2 is a possible D gene (5 bases). Germline-derived CDR1 and CDR2 are SQVTM and ANQGSEA. V was clipped by 3 bases and J by 2 bases, with 11 bases between them. The CDR3 is 13 residues long. CDR3 sequence (DNA): TGCAGCGTTGAGGTACTAGATGCCTACGAGCAGTACTTC. Translating it yields CSVEVLDAYEQYF.

The V call is TRBV5-1, the J call TRBJ2-5, with TRBD1 matching over 12 bases. The CDR3 spans 16 residues. Trimming removed 0 bases from V and 5 bases from J; junction bases left unmatched: 5. CDR1 is SGHRS and CDR2 is YFSETQ in the germline V gene. The CDR3 here is CASSLAGTGGRETQYF. CDR3 in DNA: TGCGCCAGCAGCTTGGCCGGGACAGGGGGCAGGGAGACCCAGTACTTC.

The genes are TRBV2 and TRBJ2-2; a weak D match, TRBD1 (6 bases). The CDR3 totals 14 residues. Germline V gene lookup returns CDR1 SNHLY and CDR2 FYNNEI. Between the trimmed V and J ends, which lost 7 bases and 4 bases, there was a span of 13 bases. The CDR3 spells CASKQGPITGELFF. Written as DNA, the CDR3 is TGTGCCAGCAAACAGGGCCCAATCACCGGGGAGCTGTTTTTT.

The chain carries TRBV28 and TRBJ1-1; the D gene is possibly TRBD1 (6 bases). Per the germline V gene, CDR1 is MDHEN and CDR2 is SYDVKM. With 7 bases removed from V and 6 bases from J, the gap between germline ends came to 18 bases. The CDR3 is made up of 14 amino acids. CDR3 sequence: CASIQYSGVAEAFF. In nucleotides, the CDR3 is TGTGCCAGCATCCAGTATTCAGGGGTGGCTGAAGCTTTCTTT.

This rearrangement joins TRBV28 to TRBJ1-5; D gene unclear. CDR3 length: 12 amino acids. Germline-derived CDR1 and CDR2 are MDHEN and SYDVKM. The ends were cut back, 1 base at V and 11 bases at J, with 9 bases in the middle. The DNA of the CDR3 is TGTGCCAGCAGTTTATTGGCTAAGGCCCAGCATTTT. Amino acid sequence: CASSLLAKAQHF.

The rearrangement joins TRBV7-2 to TRBJ1-5; no firm D call. Germline V gives CDR1 SGHTA, CDR2 FQGNSA. The CDR3 consists of 14 residues. The V end lost 0 bases, the J end lost 3 bases, and 6 bases lay between the germline ends. CDR3 in amino acids: CASSLASDNQPQHF. In DNA, the CDR3 is TGTGCCAGCAGCTTAGCGTCAGACAATCAGCCCCAGCATTTT.

This clone was detected a few times. J is TRBJ1-3 and V is TRBV15; D gene unclear. The CDR3 covers 16 residues. Germline V gene sequence: CDR1 LNHNV, CDR2 YYDKDF (reference sequence). V lost 0 bases, J lost 0 bases, and 9 bases lay in between. CDR3 nucleotides: TGTGCCACCAGCAGAGATGGGCGTTACTCTGGAAACACCATATATTTT. As protein: CATSRDGRYSGNTIYF. Combining the CDR3 with reference TRBV15 and TRBJ1-3 gives the whole variable domain DAMVIQNPRYQVTQFGKPVTLSCSQTLNHNVMYWYQQKSSQAPKLLFHYYDKDFNNEADTPDNFQSRRPNTSFCFLDIRSPGLGDTAMYLCATSRDGRYSGNTIYFGEGSWLTVV.

V usage is TRBV7-2 and J usage is TRBJ1-5; no clear D. The germline gives CDR1 SGHTA, CDR2 FQGNSA. V was trimmed by 5 bases and J by 7 bases, leaving 15 bases between them. The CDR3 runs to 14 residues. CDR3 in amino acids: CASSDGRTSQPQHF. The CDR3 DNA follows: TGTGCCAGCAGCGATGGACGGACGTCACAGCCCCAGCATTTT.

The chain has TRBV6-5 and TRBJ1-4, with D possibly TRBD1 on 5 matching bases. This CDR3 region has 14 residues. CDR1 and CDR2 (germline): MNHEY, SVGAGI. V lost 5 bases and J 7 bases, leaving 14 bases between the germline ends. The CDR3 region has the DNA TGTGCCAGCAGTAGCCAGGGCCTTAGTGAAAAACTGTTTTTT. As protein: CASSSQGLSEKLFF.

This clone appeared once. The genes are TRBV2 and TRBJ1-5; maybe TRBD1 (5 bases). This CDR3 has 16 amino acids. Germline lookup yields CDR1 SNHLY and CDR2 FYNNEI. V was cut by 2 bases and J by 0 bases, with 11 bases left in between. The CDR3 nucleotides read TGTGCCAGCAGTGAAAGGTCAGGGTATAGCAATCAGCCCCAGCATTTT. This codes for CASSERSGYSNQPQHF. Full variable domain (missing parts from reference TRBV2 and TRBJ1-5): EPEVTQTPSHQVTQMGQEVILRCVPISNHLYFYWYRQILGQKVEFLVSFYNNEISEKSEIFDDQFSVERPDGSNFTLKIRSTKLEDSAMYFCASSERSGYSNQPQHFGDGTRLSIL.

V usage is TRBV19 and J usage is TRBJ2-1; D is undetermined. The CDR3 spans 11 residues. V lost 3 bases and J 16 bases, leaving 13 bases between the germline ends. The germline V gene has CDR1 LNHDA and CDR2 SQIVND (reference sequence). The CDR3 DNA is TGTGCCAGTAGTATGGCACTTCGTTTCTTCTTC. Translated, it gives CASSMALRFFF.

This clone was seen once. The chain carries TRBV5-6 and TRBJ2-3; 12 bases line up with TRBD1. CDR3 length: 16 residues. Germline-derived CDR1 and CDR2 are SGHDT and YYEEEE. The junction had 5 bases not matched to a gene; V was cut back by 0 bases and J by 6 bases. The CDR3, as DNA: TGTGCCAGCAGCTTGGGTTGGGACAGGGGGCTGGATACGCAGTATTTT. Amino acids: CASSLGWDRGLDTQYF.

The J gene is TRBJ2-1, the V gene TRBV10-3; the D is unclear. Trimming cost V 7 bases and J 0 bases, with 13 bases left between them. CDR1 ENHRY and CDR2 SYGVKD come from the germline V gene. The CDR3 spans 15 residues. Here the CDR3 DNA reads TGTGCCATCAAGACCGGAGCGAGCTCCTACAATGAGCAGTTCTTC. It encodes CAIKTGASSYNEQFF.